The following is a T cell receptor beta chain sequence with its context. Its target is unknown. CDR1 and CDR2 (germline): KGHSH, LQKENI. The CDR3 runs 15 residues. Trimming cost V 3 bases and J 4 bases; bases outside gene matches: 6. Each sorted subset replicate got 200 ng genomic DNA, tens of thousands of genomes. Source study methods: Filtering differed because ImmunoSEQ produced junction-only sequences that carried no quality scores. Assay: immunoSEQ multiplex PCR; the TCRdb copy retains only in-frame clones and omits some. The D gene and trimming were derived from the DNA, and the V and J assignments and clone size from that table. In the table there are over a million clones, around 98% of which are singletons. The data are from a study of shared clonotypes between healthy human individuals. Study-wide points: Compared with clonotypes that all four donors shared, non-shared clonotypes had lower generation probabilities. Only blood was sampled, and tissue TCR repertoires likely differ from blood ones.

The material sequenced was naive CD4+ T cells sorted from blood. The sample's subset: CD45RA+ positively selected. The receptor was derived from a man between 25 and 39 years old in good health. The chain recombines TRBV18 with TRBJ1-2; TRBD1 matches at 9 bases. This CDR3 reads CASSPADRGGYGYTF. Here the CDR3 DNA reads TGTGCCAGCTCACCCGCGGACAGGGGAGGCTATGGCTACACCTTC.